These 30 T cell receptor beta chains came from one sample sequenced in a study of blood T cell repertoires in COVID-19 (TCRdb year 2020). Library preparation was by the immunoSEQ multiplex PCR assay. TCRdb holds this immuneACCESS table with in-frame rearrangements only. Some clones are missing; in checked studies, unresolved V genes explain under half, and the rest has no known cause. The sample records around 250,000 clones, roughly four fifths of which are singletons. The leading ten clones occupy 4.4% of the sample. Sequencing was carried out using peripheral blood. These receptors came from a man between 45 and 60 years old with active or convalescent COVID-19.

V gene TRBV6-5 combines with J gene TRBJ1-1, with TRBD1 matching 8 bases. CDR1 is MNHEY and CDR2 is SVGAGI in the germline V gene. This CDR3 region has 14 residues. The ends lost 2 bases at V and 4 bases at J; junction bases unmatched: 3. CDR3 amino acids: CASSYHTGGTEAFF. CDR3 DNA sequence: TGTGCCAGCAGTTACCACACAGGGGGCACTGAAGCTTTCTTT.

The chain employs TRBV5-4 and TRBJ1-4, with 9 bases identical to TRBD1. The CDR3 runs to 14 residues. Germline V lookup: CDR1 SGHNT, CDR2 YYREEE (reference sequence). The V and J ends lost 2 bases and 6 bases, in that order; junction bases with no gene match: 2. The CDR3 DNA reads TGTGCCAGCAGCTTACAGGGGGCTGATGAAAAACTGTTTTTT. Amino acids: CASSLQGADEKLFF.

CDR3 protein: CAWNHRGAGSNQPQHF. CDR3 sequence (DNA): TGTGCCTGGAACCACAGGGGCGCCGGTAGCAATCAGCCCCAGCATTTT. V usage is TRBV30 and J usage is TRBJ1-5; TRBD1 agrees at 7 bases. V was clipped by 4 bases and J by 0 bases; unmatched bases: 9. This CDR3 is 16 amino acids long. CDR1 GTSNPN and CDR2 SVGIG come from the germline V gene (reference sequence).

The chain couples TRBV19 to TRBJ1-2, with 8 bases matching TRBD1. The CDR3 loop spans 15 amino acids. The V gene's germline CDR1 is LNHDA and CDR2 SQIVND (reference sequence). J gave up 3 bases and V 4 bases, and 7 bases lay outside the gene matches. CDR3 nucleotide sequence: TGTGCCAGTAGTACCCAAGGGACAGGAGACTATGGCTACACCTTC. This codes for CASSTQGTGDYGYTF.

The sample holds a few counts of this clone. Other nucleotide sequences from this sample produce the same CDR3. The J gene is TRBJ1-6, the V gene TRBV6-5; 8 nucleotides line up with TRBD1. V was clipped by 6 bases and J by 9 bases; unmatched bases: 7. CDR3 length: 14 amino acids. Germline CDR1 is MNHEY and CDR2 is SVGAGI. CDR3 bases: TGTGCCAGCAGCCCCGGACAGGGCGTTTCACCCCTCCACTTT. Its translation: CASSPGQGVSPLHF.

The CDR3 loop reads CASSAEWGEVDGYTF. CDR3 DNA sequence: TGTGCCAGCAGCGCGGAGTGGGGGGAAGTCGATGGCTACACCTTC. The rearrangement uses TRBV9 and TRBJ1-2, with D possibly being TRBD1 (5 bases). This CDR3 is 15 amino acids long. The germline gives CDR1 SGDLS, CDR2 YYNGEE. V was clipped by 3 bases and J by 6 bases, with 18 bases between them.

V gene TRBV10-3 combines with J gene TRBJ1-3; D is unresolved. Germline V CDR1 and CDR2: ENHRY, SYGVKD. The CDR3 is 15 amino acids. Trimming shortened V by 0 bases and J by 8 bases, and 14 bases separated the two germline ends. The CDR3 region is CAISESSNPQDTIYF. DNA for the CDR3: TGTGCCATCAGTGAGTCGTCAAACCCTCAGGACACCATATATTTT.

This chain connects TRBV9 to TRBJ2-3; a weak D match, TRBD2 (7 bases). V lost 4 bases and J lost 6, with 24 bases in between. Germline CDR1 and CDR2: SGDLS and YYNGEE. The length of the CDR3 is 17 residues. The CDR3 nucleotides are TGTGCCAGCAGCCCAGAGGTGACGGGGGGCATCCCGGATACGCAGTATTTT. Amino acids: CASSPEVTGGIPDTQYF. The variable domain in full, with the rest retrieved from reference TRBV9 and TRBJ2-3, is DSGVTQTPKHLITATGQRVTLRCSPRSGDLSVYWYQQSLDQGLQFLIQYYNGEERAKGNILERFSAQQFPDLHSELNLSSLELGDSALYFCASSPEVTGGIPDTQYFGPGTRLTVL.

The chain links TRBV5-1 to TRBJ1-1; D ambiguous. This CDR3 is 14 amino acids long. Germline loops: CDR1 SGHRS, CDR2 YFSETQ. The V gene lost 3 bases and the J gene lost 3 bases, with 12 bases spanning the gap. The CDR3 DNA reads as TGCGCCAGCAGCTCGGGTAGGGAGTACACTGAAGCTTTCTTT. Protein: CASSSGREYTEAFF.

The chain has TRBV7-8 and TRBJ1-5; perhaps TRBD1 as D (5 bases). This CDR3 contains 14 residues. CDR1 SGHVS and CDR2 FQNEAQ come from the germline V gene. The V end was cut by 2 bases, the J end by 4 bases, with 9 bases between. The CDR3 sequence: CASSLMRGNQPQHF. DNA for the CDR3: TGTGCCAGCAGCTTAATGCGGGGGAATCAGCCCCAGCATTTT. The whole variable domain, remainder taken from reference TRBV7-8 and TRBJ1-5, is GAGVSQSPRYKVAKRGQDVALRCDPISGHVSLFWYQQALGQGPEFLTYFQNEAQLDKSGLPSDRFFAERPEGSVSTLKIQRTQQEDSAVYLCASSLMRGNQPQHFGDGTRLSIL.

In this sample, this clone turned up a few times. V gene TRBV19 combines with J gene TRBJ2-1; D gene uncertain. In germline, CDR1 is LNHDA, CDR2 SQIVND (reference sequence). The CDR3 sequence is 14 residues long. The germline V and J ends were trimmed by 5 bases and 0 bases, with 8 bases remaining between them. As DNA, the CDR3 is TGTGCCAGTAGTGTCCCCTACTCCTACAATGAGCAGTTCTTC. Its protein is CASSVPYSYNEQFF.

As to this clone: Additional DNA sequences in this sample encode the identical CDR3. This chain uses TRBV28 with TRBJ1-2; a possible D gene is TRBD1 (5 bases). The CDR3 sequence is 12 residues long. Germline V lookup: CDR1 MDHEN, CDR2 SYDVKM. V lost 6 bases to trimming and J lost 4 bases, with 9 bases between them. The CDR3 spells CASRTGGYGYTF. In DNA form, the CDR3 reads TGTGCCAGCAGAACGGGGGGCTATGGCTACACCTTC.

The chain uses TRBV19 and TRBJ2-1; a possible D gene is TRBD1 (6 bases). Trimming shortened V by 5 bases and J by 10 bases, and 12 bases separated the two germline ends. Germline CDR1 and CDR2: LNHDA and SQIVND (reference sequence). This CDR3 region has 12 residues. The CDR3 DNA reads TGTGCCAGTAGTCCAGGGGTCGGGGAGCAGTTCTTC. Translating gives CASSPGVGEQFF.

The chain couples TRBV27 to TRBJ1-2, with a weak D call TRBD1 (5 bases). The CDR3 contains 11 residues. V dropped 5 bases and J dropped 8 bases, with 9 bases sitting between them. CDR1 MNHEY and CDR2 SMNVEV come from the germline V gene (reference sequence). The CDR3 region is CASSRGNGYTF. DNA for the CDR3: TGTGCCAGCAGTCGGGGGAACGGCTACACCTTC.

The chain is built from TRBV11-2 and TRBJ1-4, with 7 nucleotides matching TRBD1. Germline trimming cut 5 bases from V and 7 bases from J; bases unmatched to any gene: 10. Germline V lookup: CDR1 SGHAT, CDR2 FQNNGV. The CDR3 is 15 residues long. The CDR3: CASSIRGGGGEKLFF. The CDR3 DNA follows: TGTGCCAGCAGCATCCGAGGAGGGGGCGGTGAAAAACTGTTTTTT.

The chain has TRBV2 and TRBJ1-2, with 7 nucleotides matching TRBD1. The junction had 9 bases not matched to a gene; V was cut back by 3 bases and J by 8 bases. The CDR3 loop spans 14 amino acids. The germline gives CDR1 SNHLY, CDR2 FYNNEI. CDR3 sequence reads: CASSEGTEIEGYTF. CDR3 sequence (DNA): TGTGCCAGCAGTGAGGGGACAGAAATTGAAGGCTACACCTTC.

The rearrangement links TRBV28 to TRBJ1-4; D remains ambiguous. Trimming took 6 bases from V and 6 from J, leaving 11 bases between them. The CDR3 has 13 amino acids. From germline, CDR1 is MDHEN and CDR2 SYDVKM. The CDR3 here is CASSGGVDEKLFF. The CDR3 DNA reads as TGTGCCAGCAGCGGCGGGGTGGATGAAAAACTGTTTTTT.

This sequence joins TRBV7-2 and TRBJ2-3, with 8 positions matching TRBD2. Germline-derived CDR1 and CDR2 are SGHTA and FQGNSA. V was pared by 5 bases and J by 6 bases, with 10 bases of the junction left unmatched. The CDR3 runs 15 residues. CDR3 DNA sequence: TGTGCCAGCAGCCCCCGGGGGGGGGCTGTTGATACGCAGTATTTT. This translates into CASSPRGGAVDTQYF.

The V gene is TRBV2, the J gene TRBJ2-2; D not resolved. The CDR3 extends over 14 amino acids. Trimming cost V 5 bases and J 0 bases, with 7 bases left between them. The germline gives CDR1 SNHLY, CDR2 FYNNEI. CDR3 sequence (DNA): TGTGCCAGCAGTACAATCGCGAACACCGGGGAGCTGTTTTTT. Translated: CASSTIANTGELFF. Looking up the rest from reference TRBV2 and TRBJ2-2 gives the full variable domain: EPEVTQTPSHQVTQMGQEVILRCVPISNHLYFYWYRQILGQKVEFLVSFYNNEISEKSEIFDDQFSVERPDGSNFTLKIRSTKLEDSAMYFCASSTIANTGELFFGEGSRLTVL.

Here the CDR3 reads CASESGWNTEAFF. CDR3 bases: TGTGCCAGCGAGAGCGGATGGAACACTGAAGCTTTCTTT. The chain couples TRBV6-5 to TRBJ1-1; the D is unclear. CDR1 and CDR2 (germline): MNHEY, SVGAGI. The CDR3 is 13 residues long. Trimming cost V 8 bases and J 1 base, with 11 bases left between them.

The chain links TRBV5-1 to TRBJ1-5; no definite D call. V was pared by 4 bases and J by 0 bases, with 11 bases between. CDR1 SGHRS and CDR2 YFSETQ come from the germline V gene. This CDR3 is built from 15 residues. The DNA of the CDR3 is TGCGCCAGCAGCCTTGGTGAGGTTAGCAATCAGCCCCAGCATTTT. This sequence encodes CASSLGEVSNQPQHF. The full variable domain, with the rest looked up from reference TRBV5-1 and TRBJ1-5, is KAGVTQTPRYLIKTRGQQVTLSCSPISGHRSVSWYQQTPGQGLQFLFEYFSETQRNKGNFPGRFSGRQFSNSRSEMNVSTLELGDSALYLCASSLGEVSNQPQHFGDGTRLSIL.

V and J are TRBV7-9 and TRBJ2-5; 9 bases map to TRBD2. This CDR3 has 16 residues. J lost 5 bases, V lost 0 bases, and 7 bases had no gene match. The germline CDR1 and CDR2 sequences are SEHNR and FQNEAQ (reference sequence). CDR3 nucleotide sequence: TGTGCCAGCAGCTTAGCGCTTAGCGGGGGCCTGGAGACCCAGTACTTC. Translating it yields CASSLALSGGLETQYF.

The V and J genes are TRBV3-1 (or the pseudogene TRBV3-2) and TRBJ2-1, with TRBD2 matching over 10 bases. The V gene end was trimmed by 0 bases and the J gene end by 7 bases; junction bases not matched to a gene: 9. CDR1 LGHDT and CDR2 YNNKEL come from the germline V gene (reference sequence). This CDR3 spans 17 amino acids. CDR3 bases: TGTGCCAGCAGCCAAGATCAACAGCGGGGGGGCGTGAATGAGCAGTTCTTC. Translating gives CASSQDQQRGGVNEQFF.

The genes are TRBV19 and TRBJ1-2, with 7 nucleotides matching TRBD1. V gave up 3 bases and J gave up 1 base; unmatched junction bases: 2. The CDR3 totals 14 residues. CDR1 and CDR2 from the germline V gene are LNHDA and SQIVND (reference sequence). The CDR3 DNA follows: TGTGCCAGTAGTATGGGACAGCATAACTATGGCTACACCTTC. The encoded protein is CASSMGQHNYGYTF.

The J gene is TRBJ2-4, the V gene TRBV29-1; 7 positions match TRBD1. Germline V CDR1 and CDR2: SQVTM, ANQGSEA. The CDR3 contains 13 residues. The trim removed 6 bases at V and 7 bases at J, leaving 9 bases unmatched. CDR3 nucleotide sequence: TGCAGCGTGGAACAGGGGTTTAGGAACATTCAGTACTTC. The encoded protein is CSVEQGFRNIQYF. The full variable domain, in which reference TRBV29-1 and TRBJ2-4 provide the parts outside the CDR3, is SAVISQKPSRDICQRGTSLTIQCQVDSQVTMMFWYRQQPGQSLTLIATANQGSEATYESGFVIDKFPISRPNLTFSTLTVSNMSPEDSSIYLCSVEQGFRNIQYFGAGTRLSVL.

This clone was seen more than once but under ten times. This sequence joins TRBV4-2 and TRBJ2-3; 11 positions match TRBD2. V dropped 0 bases and J dropped 4; count of bases not matched to a gene: 6. There are 17 residues in the CDR3. The germline gives CDR1 LGHNA, CDR2 YNFKEQ. CDR3 residues: CASSQDRSGGASDTQYF. The CDR3 DNA follows: TGTGCCAGCAGCCAAGATCGTAGCGGGGGGGCTTCAGATACGCAGTATTTT.

The CDR3 coding sequence is TGTGCCTGGAGCATTTTCCCGGGACAGGTTACCGGGGAGCTGTTTTTT. Translating gives CAWSIFPGQVTGELFF. V and J are TRBV30 and TRBJ2-2; TRBD1 matches 8 bases. The CDR3 is 16 residues long. The V gene end was trimmed by 3 bases and the J gene end by 5 bases; junction bases not matched to a gene: 11. Germline lookup yields CDR1 GTSNPN and CDR2 SVGIG (reference sequence).

This chain links TRBV6-1 with TRBJ1-2; 9 bases match TRBD1. The CDR3 has 13 residues. The junction had 4 bases not matched to a gene; V was cut back by 3 bases and J by 8 bases. The V gene's germline CDR1 is MNHNS and CDR2 SASEGT. The CDR3 reads CASSDGQGRGYTF. Written as DNA, the CDR3 is TGTGCCAGCAGTGATGGACAGGGGAGAGGCTACACCTTC.

This clone was detected once. The rearrangement joins TRBV12-3 or TRBV12-4 to TRBJ2-1; D may be TRBD1 (5 bases). CDR3 length: 13 residues. V was trimmed by 3 bases and J by 7 bases, leaving 10 bases between them. The CDR3 sequence: CASSLGRVNEQFF. The DNA for the CDR3 is TGTGCCAGCAGTTTGGGCAGGGTTAATGAGCAGTTCTTC.

The sample holds a few counts of this clone. The chain links TRBV2 to TRBJ1-5; a possible D gene is TRBD1 (5 bases). Per germline, CDR1 SNHLY and CDR2 FYNNEI. The ends were cut back, 2 bases at V and 6 bases at J, with 14 bases in the middle. The CDR3 has 15 amino acids. Here the CDR3 reads CASSERGIRGQPQHF. In DNA form, the CDR3 reads TGTGCCAGCAGTGAAAGGGGTATTCGAGGTCAGCCCCAGCATTTT.